These 13 T cell receptor beta chains came from one sample sequenced in a study of regulatory T cells in long-lasting Graves disease. The time point was: newly diagnosed GD, antithyroid drugs for less than 3 months. There was RNA extracted from PBMCs, and the TCR library was made from it. Researchers made TCR beta libraries by using iRepertoire HTBI primers and running Arm-PCR on CDR3 regions. TCRdb processed the multiplex PCR reads anew with MiXCR; each CDR3 protein has one entry. The table shows 500,000 or so distinct CDR3 sequences, with 15% to 20% occurring only once. The same sample was also studied in work on T cells in Graves' hyperthyroidism and ophthalmopathy.

The source material was peripheral blood mononuclear cells (PBMCs), sampled at new diagnosis, from a patient treated with antithyroid drugs. These receptors all stem from a man aged 40-49 years with Graves disease.

This clonotype was counted at least ten times. The V and J genes are TRBV28 and TRBJ2-5; a possible D gene is TRBD1 (8 bases). The CDR3 spans 15 residues. Germline loops: CDR1 MDHEN, CDR2 SYDVKM. V was trimmed by 4 bases and J by 5 bases, leaving 17 bases between them. The CDR3 loop is CASSSLTGGGETQYF. CDR3 coding DNA: TGTGCCAGCAGTTCCCTAACAGGGGGGGGTGAGACCCAGTACTTC.

This clonotype occurred many times. V and J are TRBV20-1 and TRBJ2-7; no clear D gene. The CDR3 loop spans 14 amino acids. Between the trimmed V and J ends, which lost 7 bases and 4 bases, there was a span of 20 bases. Germline V gene data show CDR1 as DFQATT and CDR2 as SNEGSKA (reference sequence). The DNA of the CDR3 is TGCAGTGTTAAGTCTATACAAACAAGTTACGAGCAGTACTTC. Protein: CSVKSIQTSYEQYF.

The rearrangement joins TRBV10-3 to TRBJ1-2; no clear D gene. Germline V gene data show CDR1 as ENHRY and CDR2 as SYGVKD. The V and J ends lost 5 bases and 2 bases respectively, with 12 bases between them. The CDR3 totals 14 residues. CDR3 sequence (DNA): TGTGCCATCAGTCAGACGAGTTCGAACTATGGCTACACCTTC. Residues: CAISQTSSNYGYTF.

This clonotype occurred many times. This chain joins TRBV7-9 and TRBJ2-7, with TRBD2 as a possible D gene (5 bases). Trimming pared 1 base from V and 5 bases from J, leaving 9 bases between. This CDR3 comprises 13 residues. The germline V gene encodes CDR1 SEHNR and CDR2 FQNEAQ (reference sequence). The CDR3 protein is CASSLVAFDEQYF. The CDR3 nucleotides are TGTGCCAGCAGCTTAGTAGCGTTCGACGAGCAGTACTTC. Full variable domain (remainder filled in from reference TRBV7-9 and TRBJ2-7): DTGVSQNPRHKITKRGQNVTFRCDPISEHNRLYWYRQTLGQGPEFLTYFQNEAQLEKSRLLSDRFSAERPKGSFSTLEIQRTEQGDSAMYLCASSLVAFDEQYFGPGTRLTVT.

In its sample, this clonotype was seen many times. The CDR3 protein is CSARGEGRFEQFF. DNA for the CDR3: TGCAGTGCTAGGGGGGAGGGCCGATTTGAGCAGTTCTTC. The V and J genes are TRBV20-1 and TRBJ2-1; TRBD2 agrees at 7 bases. This CDR3 is built from 13 residues. J was trimmed by 9 bases and V by 3 bases; bases with no gene match: 8. CDR1 and CDR2 (germline): DFQATT, SNEGSKA (reference sequence).

This chain links TRBV9 with TRBJ2-1; TRBD2 matches 16 bases. Losses at the gene ends were 2 bases for V and 0 bases for J; bases not matched to a gene: 2. CDR3 length: 18 amino acids. The germline V gene encodes CDR1 SGDLS and CDR2 YYNGEE. CDR3 nucleotides: TGTGCCAGCAGCGTGGGACTAGCGGGGGGGGGCTCCTACAATGAGCAGTTCTTC. Protein sequence: CASSVGLAGGGSYNEQFF.

This clonotype was detected ten times or more. The chain is built from TRBV7-2 and TRBJ1-2; tentative D call: TRBD1 (5 bases). Deletions cut 4 bases from V and 4 bases from J, with 10 bases between. In germline, CDR1 is SGHTA, CDR2 FQGNSA. The CDR3 sequence is 13 residues long. The CDR3 region has the DNA TGTGCCAGCAGCTCGGACGACAGCTATGGCTACACCTTC. This codes for CASSSDDSYGYTF.

This clonotype turned up a few times. The chain has TRBV7-3 and TRBJ2-1; 7 bases are shared with TRBD2. The CDR3 length is 14 residues. Per germline, CDR1 SGHTA and CDR2 FQGTGA. Trimming cost V 3 bases and J 6 bases; bases outside gene matches: 5. Here the CDR3 DNA reads TGTGCCAGCAGCTTCACCGGGACTACCAATGAGCAGTTCTTC. Its protein product is CASSFTGTTNEQFF.

The rearrangement uses TRBV11-2 and TRBJ1-5; D unclear. CDR3 length: 17 residues. Trimming stripped 0 bases from V and 5 bases from J, with 17 bases between. Per germline, CDR1 SGHAT and CDR2 FQNNGV. The CDR3 here is CASSLDGRERDDQPQHF. CDR3 DNA sequence: TGTGCCAGCAGCTTAGATGGGAGGGAACGGGATGATCAGCCCCAGCATTTT. The entire variable domain, with the rest obtained from reference TRBV11-2 and TRBJ1-5, is as follows: EAGVAQSPRYKIIEKRQSVAFWCNPISGHATLYWYQQILGQGPKLLIQFQNNGVVDDSQLPKDRFSAERLKGVDSTLKIQPAKLEDSAVYLCASSLDGRERDDQPQHFGDGTRLSIL.

This clonotype was detected ten times or more. V usage is TRBV7-9 and J usage is TRBJ2-1, with 7 bases aligning to TRBD2. Germline V gene sequence: CDR1 SEHNR, CDR2 FQNEAQ (reference sequence). The junction had 12 bases not matched to a gene; V was cut back by 5 bases and J by 8 bases. The CDR3 consists of 15 residues. The chain's CDR3 is CASSPLSGGFHEQFF. In DNA form, the CDR3 reads TGTGCCAGCAGCCCCCTCTCGGGAGGCTTCCATGAGCAGTTCTTC.

The rearrangement joins TRBV10-3 to TRBJ1-1; 7 positions agree with TRBD1. Germline values: CDR1 ENHRY, CDR2 SYGVKD. V was pared by 8 bases and J by 0 bases, with 6 bases of the junction left unmatched. The CDR3 is 14 amino acids. The CDR3 loop reads CAIRAGGLNTEAFF. The CDR3 region has the DNA TGTGCCATCCGGGCAGGGGGATTGAACACTGAAGCTTTCTTT.

This clonotype was counted only a few times. The rearrangement uses TRBV5-6 and TRBJ2-1, with 9 bases aligning to TRBD2. Losses at the gene ends were 5 bases for V and 4 bases for J; bases not matched to a gene: 10. Germline-derived CDR1 and CDR2 are SGHDT and YYEEEE. The CDR3 runs to 16 residues. CDR3 DNA sequence: TGTGCCAGCAGTTCGATAGCGGGAGAGGGGTACAATGAGCAGTTCTTC. It codes for CASSSIAGEGYNEQFF.

The table lists this clonotype with many counts. The rearrangement joins TRBV10-3 to TRBJ1-1, with a possible D match to TRBD1 (5 bases). The CDR3 is made up of 12 amino acids. Germline lookup yields CDR1 ENHRY and CDR2 SYGVKD. V shed 6 bases and J shed 8 bases, with 13 bases lying between them. The CDR3 is CAISTHRIEAFF. The CDR3 DNA reads as TGTGCCATCAGCACTCACAGGATCGAAGCTTTCTTT.